This T cell receptor (beta chain) was sequenced during a study of blood T cells in healthy people across ages. A J-beta primer mix and a sample-barcoded 5' primer were used in a second PCR of roughly 7 to 12 cycles. Each cDNA molecule carried a tag from a template-switch adaptor that contained 12 random nucleotides. From the 5' RACE reads, TCRdb called clonotypes with MiXCR, one entry per CDR3 protein. The sample yields 550,000 to 750,000 distinct CDR3 sequences, under 25% seen once. Germline CDR1 and CDR2: LGHDT and YNNKEL (reference sequence). CDR3 length equals 14 residues. Trimming removed 1 base from V and 7 bases from J, with 13 bases in between. Healthy Caucasian individuals from Russia aged about 6 to 95 served as donors. No fewer than 6 micrograms of total RNA were isolated from every sample. This clonotype has a handful of counts.

This TCR was recovered from a man between 65 and 85 years old in good health. The sequenced material came from blood. J is TRBJ2-5 and V is TRBV3-1; TRBD2 might be the D (6 bases). For the CDR3, the DNA is TGTGCCAGCAGCCAAGCGGGGGAGTCTGCGACCCAGTACTTC. It specifies CASSQAGESATQYF.